Listed here are 25 T cell receptor beta chains from one sample, sequenced in a study of T cells in localized non-small cell lung cancer. Assay used: immunoSEQ multiplex PCR; TCRdb lists only in-frame clones, some missing. The sample shows some 78,000 clones, 70% to 90% of them seen only once. The source was peripheral blood, collected before any cancer treatment. Source of these receptors: a man aged 40 to 69 with stage I lung adenocarcinoma.

The rearrangement joins TRBV7-8 to TRBJ1-5, with D tentatively TRBD1 (6 bases). V dropped 1 base and J dropped 3 bases, with 13 bases sitting between them. Germline V gives CDR1 SGHVS, CDR2 FQNEAQ. The CDR3 covers 16 residues. The chain's CDR3 is CASSLDPGTNNQPQHF. The CDR3 DNA sequence: TGTGCCAGCAGCTTAGATCCCGGGACAAACAATCAGCCCCAGCATTTT.

This chain uses TRBV20-1 with TRBJ1-4, with D hard to call. V was trimmed by 1 base and J by 5 bases, leaving 2 bases between them. CDR1 is DFQATT, CDR2 SNEGSKA, per germline (reference sequence). The CDR3 is 11 amino acids. DNA of the CDR3: TGCAGTGCTAGAGCAAATGAAAAACTGTTTTTT. Amino acids: CSARANEKLFF.

The V call is TRBV18, the J call TRBJ2-2; D possibly corresponds to TRBD2 (5 bases). Germline loops: CDR1 KGHSH, CDR2 LQKENI. Trimming pared 1 base from V and 8 bases from J, leaving 11 bases between. The CDR3 has 14 amino acids. The CDR3 nucleotides read TGTGCCAGCTCACCACAATCGGGGAAGGGGGAGCTGTTTTTT. Translated, it gives CASSPQSGKGELFF.

J is TRBJ1-5 and V is TRBV19, with 9 bases identical to TRBD1. This CDR3 comprises 12 residues. Germline V gene lookup returns CDR1 LNHDA and CDR2 SQIVND (reference sequence). V was pared by 7 bases and J by 7 bases, with 2 bases of the junction left unmatched. For the CDR3, the DNA is TGTGCCAGTAACAGGGGGCGACAGCCCCAGCATTTT. It translates to CASNRGRQPQHF.

In this sample, this clone turned up once. In DNA, the CDR3 is TGTGCCAGCAGTTTCAGGGAAAGCTCCTACAATGAGCAGTTCTTC. Its translation: CASSFRESSYNEQFF. J is TRBJ2-1 and V is TRBV27, with D maybe TRBD1 (5 bases). Deletions cut 3 bases from V and 0 bases from J, with 9 bases between. Looked up from germline, CDR1 is MNHEY and CDR2 is SMNVEV (reference sequence). The CDR3 loop spans 15 amino acids.

A few counts support this clone. The J gene is TRBJ2-7, the V gene TRBV2; D might be TRBD2 (6 bases). The CDR3 runs to 14 residues. Germline lookup yields CDR1 SNHLY and CDR2 FYNNEI. Trimming took off 5 bases at V and 1 base at J, with 12 bases between the two ends. The CDR3 DNA is TGTGCCAGCAGTCCGGGACTCCTATCCTACGAGCAGTACTTC. The encoded protein is CASSPGLLSYEQYF.

The chain is built from TRBV6-5 and TRBJ2-7; 10 nucleotides align to TRBD2. The CDR3 consists of 13 residues. Unmatched junction bases numbered 6, after V lost 7 bases and J lost 6 bases. Germline-derived CDR1 and CDR2 are MNHEY and SVGAGI. The CDR3, as DNA: TGTGCCAGCACTTTGGAGCGGGGGGGCGAGCAGTACTTC. Translation: CASTLERGGEQYF.

This clone was found once. This chain uses TRBV29-1 with TRBJ2-3; tentatively, D is TRBD2 (6 bases). Trimming took off 5 bases at V and 5 bases at J, with 14 bases between the two ends. Germline-derived CDR1 and CDR2 are SQVTM and ANQGSEA. This CDR3 region has 13 residues. DNA for the CDR3: TGCAGCGTTCCTAAGGCGGGGATAGATACGCAGTATTTT. Translated: CSVPKAGIDTQYF.

The genes are TRBV7-3 and TRBJ2-7, with D perhaps TRBD1 (6 bases). V was trimmed by 3 bases and J by 4 bases, leaving 22 bases between them. The CDR3 covers 17 residues. Germline CDR1 and CDR2: SGHTA and FQGTGA. The chain's CDR3 is CASSLSEQGTFRYEQYF. CDR3 nucleotide sequence: TGTGCCAGCAGCTTGAGCGAACAGGGTACATTTCGGTACGAGCAGTACTTC.

This clone was seen only a few times. The chain joins TRBV7-9 to TRBJ2-6; 9 positions agree with TRBD1. Germline trimming cut 1 base from V and 2 bases from J; bases unmatched to any gene: 0. The CDR3 sequence is 16 residues long. Germline CDR1 reads SEHNR; CDR2 reads FQNEAQ (reference sequence). CDR3 in amino acids: CASSLGQGAGANVLTF. The CDR3 DNA sequence: TGTGCCAGCAGCTTAGGACAGGGGGCTGGGGCCAACGTCCTGACTTTC.

Only one count was recorded for this clone. The rearrangement joins TRBV7-7 to TRBJ2-7; D is possibly TRBD1 (6 bases). Between the trimmed V and J ends, which lost 5 bases and 3 bases, there was a span of 23 bases. CDR1 is SSHAT and CDR2 is FNYEAQ in the germline V gene (reference sequence). This CDR3 region has 17 residues. DNA for the CDR3: TGTGCCAGCAGCCCAGAATCCAGGGGTAACTCGTTCTACGAGCAGTACTTC. As protein: CASSPESRGNSFYEQYF.

This chain links TRBV27 with TRBJ2-7, with D possibly TRBD2 on 7 matching bases. The CDR3 is 16 residues long. The germline V gene encodes CDR1 MNHEY and CDR2 SMNVEV (reference sequence). V was clipped by 2 bases and J by 3 bases, with 17 bases between them. The CDR3 loop is CASSLRGGQNRYEQYF. Written as DNA, the CDR3 is TGTGCCAGCAGTTTAAGGGGGGGACAAAATCGCTACGAGCAGTACTTC.

J is TRBJ2-7 and V is TRBV6-1, with a possible D match to TRBD1 (6 bases). V was pared by 6 bases and J by 3 bases, with 12 bases between. The CDR3 totals 13 residues. Germline V gives CDR1 MNHNS, CDR2 SASEGT. Here the CDR3 reads CASRVQQGYEQYF. The CDR3 DNA sequence: TGTGCCAGCAGGGTTCAACAGGGCTACGAGCAGTACTTC.

This clone was recorded only once. The CDR3 DNA is TGTGCCAGCTCCCGACTAGCGGACGTCACCGGGGAGCTGTTTTTT. Its protein is CASSRLADVTGELFF. The gene calls are TRBV18 and TRBJ2-2, with TRBD2 identical over 9 bases. Germline V gene sequence: CDR1 KGHSH, CDR2 LQKENI. The CDR3 is 15 residues long. J gave up 4 bases and V 6 bases, and 6 bases lay outside the gene matches.

The chain links TRBV19 to TRBJ1-5; TRBD1 matches 10 bases. The CDR3 spans 13 residues. Germline CDR1 LNHDA, CDR2 SQIVND (reference sequence). V lost 11 bases to trimming and J lost 7 bases; unmatched junction nucleotides: 8. This CDR3 reads CAGGTGAQQPQHF. CDR3 bases: TGTGCCGGTGGGACAGGGGCACAACAGCCCCAGCATTTT.

The J gene is TRBJ1-5, the V gene TRBV30, with D maybe TRBD1 (6 bases). The CDR3 length is 14 residues. V gave up 0 bases and J gave up 3 bases, with 9 bases separating them. Germline CDR1 is GTSNPN and CDR2 is SVGIG (reference sequence). The CDR3 spells CAWSVGGSNQPQHF. The DNA of the CDR3 is TGTGCCTGGAGTGTAGGGGGATCCAATCAGCCCCAGCATTTT. Full variable domain (outside the CDR3, taken from reference TRBV30 and TRBJ1-5): SQTIHQWPATLVQPVGSPLSLECTVEGTSNPNLYWYRQAAGRGLQLLFYSVGIGQISSEVPQNLSASRPQDRQFILSSKKLLLSDSGFYLCAWSVGGSNQPQHFGDGTRLSIL.

The sample holds a few counts of this clone. The rearrangement joins TRBV6-5 to TRBJ2-1; TRBD2 agrees at 8 bases. The CDR3 is made up of 15 amino acids. The germline V gene encodes CDR1 MNHEY and CDR2 SVGAGI. Losses at the gene ends were 0 bases for V and 5 bases for J; bases not matched to a gene: 3. The CDR3 region is CASSYSTGGNNEQFF. CDR3 sequence (DNA): TGTGCCAGCAGTTACTCCACGGGGGGGAACAATGAGCAGTTCTTC.

This clone has only one observation. This sample also contains other DNA sequences that code for the same CDR3. The chain uses TRBV18 and TRBJ1-5, with D hard to call. This CDR3 has 13 amino acids. Germline CDR1 KGHSH, CDR2 LQKENI. V lost 2 bases and J lost 1, with 3 bases in between. The CDR3 DNA follows: TGTGCCAGCTCACCAGGCAGCAATCAGCCCCAGCATTTT. Translating gives CASSPGSNQPQHF.

The rearrangement uses TRBV6-5 and TRBJ2-1; weak D call: TRBD2 (6 bases). The V end was cut by 6 bases, the J end by 0 bases, with 9 bases between. From germline, CDR1 is MNHEY and CDR2 SVGAGI. The CDR3 runs to 14 residues. Written as DNA, the CDR3 is TGTGCCAGCAGGCGGGACGACTCCTACAATGAGCAGTTCTTC. It specifies CASRRDDSYNEQFF.

This chain connects TRBV27 to TRBJ2-6; 12 nucleotides align to TRBD2. Losses at the gene ends were 5 bases for V and 2 bases for J; bases not matched to a gene: 4. CDR1 is MNHEY and CDR2 is SMNVEV in the germline V gene (reference sequence). The CDR3 totals 17 residues. Here the CDR3 reads CASSPSGRATGANVLTF. CDR3 in DNA: TGTGCCAGCAGTCCTAGCGGGAGGGCAACTGGGGCCAACGTCCTGACTTTC. Full variable domain (missing parts from reference TRBV27 and TRBJ2-6): EAQVTQNPRYLITVTGKKLTVTCSQNMNHEYMSWYRQDPGLGLRQIYYSMNVEVTDKGDVPEGYKVSRKEKRNFPLILESPSPNQTSLYFCASSPSGRATGANVLTFGAGSRLTVL.

Points on this clone: One end of the junction varies from germline; a read error may be responsible. Distinct nucleotide sequences in the sample also encode this CDR3. This chain uses TRBV7-8 with TRBJ2-1; TRBD2 matches 12 bases. The germline CDR1 and CDR2 sequences are SGHVS and FQNEAQ. The CDR3 sequence is 15 residues long. CDR3 DNA sequence: TGTGCCAGCAGCCTAGCGGGAGGGCCAGGGAATGAGCAGTTCTTC. As protein: CASSLAGGPGNEQFF. Together with reference TRBV7-8 and TRBJ2-1, the CDR3 gives the full variable domain: GAGVSQSPRYKVAKRGQDVALRCDPISGHVSLFWYQQALGQGPEFLTYFQNEAQLDKSGLPSDRFFAERPEGSVSTLKIQRTQQEDSAVYLCASSLAGGPGNEQFFGPGTRLTVL.

V gene TRBV27 combines with J gene TRBJ1-5, with 11 bases aligning to TRBD1. The CDR3 is 16 amino acids. Germline-derived CDR1 and CDR2 are MNHEY and SMNVEV (reference sequence). V gave up 6 bases and J gave up 5 bases; unmatched junction bases: 9. CDR3 coding DNA: TGTGCCAGCAGCGCGTTGGACAGGGGGCCAGATCAGCCCCAGCATTTT. Residues: CASSALDRGPDQPQHF.

This chain uses TRBV5-1 with TRBJ2-5; possibly TRBD1 or TRBD2 for D (5 bases each). CDR3 length equals 16 residues. Germline V gene data show CDR1 as SGHRS and CDR2 as YFSETQ. Trimming left V 0 bases short and J 4 bases short, with 16 bases between. The CDR3 coding sequence is TGCGCCAGCAGCTTGGGAGGGTTAGGGGCTCTAGAGACCCAGTACTTC. Translated, it gives CASSLGGLGALETQYF. The variable domain in full, with the rest retrieved from reference TRBV5-1 and TRBJ2-5, is KAGVTQTPRYLIKTRGQQVTLSCSPISGHRSVSWYQQTPGQGLQFLFEYFSETQRNKGNFPGRFSGRQFSNSRSEMNVSTLELGDSALYLCASSLGGLGALETQYFGPGTRLLVL.

V and J are TRBV27 and TRBJ2-3; the D gene is possibly TRBD2 (6 bases). The CDR3 is 15 amino acids. Trimming took off 5 bases at V and 0 bases at J, with 12 bases between the two ends. The germline gives CDR1 MNHEY, CDR2 SMNVEV (reference sequence). CDR3 coding DNA: TGTGCCAGCAGTCCAATAGGGACTAGCACAGATACGCAGTATTTT. This codes for CASSPIGTSTDTQYF.

By sample share, this clone is medium-sized. J is TRBJ2-4 and V is TRBV2; D is uncertain. V lost 7 bases, J lost 0 bases, and 10 bases lay in between. Germline assignment: CDR1 SNHLY and CDR2 FYNNEI. This CDR3 contains 14 residues. For the CDR3, the DNA is TGTGCCAGCACCGAACAGCTAGCCAAAAACATTCAGTACTTC. Amino acid sequence: CASTEQLAKNIQYF.